Following are 15 T cell receptor beta chains from one sample sequenced in a study of shared clonotypes between healthy human individuals. The assay was immunoSEQ multiplex PCR, and TCRdb's table has in-frame clones only and misses some. The table shows roughly 2.4 million clones, with almost 96% occurring only once. Source material: naive CD4+ T cells sorted from blood. Subset given: CD45RA+ positively selected. The receptors come from a young man in good health.

This chain uses TRBV11-1 with TRBJ1-1, with D maybe TRBD1 (5 bases). Trimming pared 1 base from V and 4 bases from J, leaving 13 bases between. CDR3 length: 15 residues. Germline values: CDR1 SGHAT, CDR2 FQDESV (reference sequence). CDR3 loop: CASSLERGLSTEAFF. DNA for the CDR3: TGTGCCAGCAGCTTAGAAAGGGGCCTGAGCACTGAAGCTTTCTTT.

As to this clone: This CDR3 is also generated by other DNA sequences in the sample. This CDR3 reads CASSVGQETQYF. The DNA of the CDR3 is TGTGCCAGCAGCGTCGGTCAAGAGACCCAGTACTTC. This rearrangement joins TRBV9 to TRBJ2-5; D remains unclear. This CDR3 region has 12 residues. The ends were cut back, 2 bases at V and 2 bases at J, with 4 bases in the middle. Per the germline V gene, CDR1 is SGDLS and CDR2 is YYNGEE.

The J gene is TRBJ2-7, the V gene TRBV10-3, with 9 bases fitting TRBD1. CDR3 length: 14 residues. The trim removed 5 bases at V and 3 bases at J, leaving 5 bases unmatched. In germline, CDR1 is ENHRY, CDR2 SYGVKD. Written as DNA, the CDR3 is TGTGCCATCAGTTTCTCGACAGGGGGCTACGAGCAGTACTTC. It specifies CAISFSTGGYEQYF.

The CDR3 sequence is CASTMGGTTRTGELFF. The CDR3 bases are TGCGCCAGCACCATGGGGGGGACCACCAGGACCGGGGAGCTGTTTTTT. The V call is TRBV5-1, the J call TRBJ2-2; 7 bases are a match to TRBD2. V trimming: 6 bases; J trimming: 5 bases; junction bases outside the gene matches: 13. The CDR3 has 16 amino acids. Per germline, CDR1 SGHRS and CDR2 YFSETQ.

The CDR3 loop reads CASSLIRREQFF. Written as DNA, the CDR3 is TGTGCCAGCAGCTTAATACGCAGAGAGCAGTTCTTC. The chain links TRBV11-2 to TRBJ2-1; D not certain. The germline V gene encodes CDR1 SGHAT and CDR2 FQNNGV. Trimming cost V 2 bases and J 10 bases, with 9 bases left between them. The CDR3 is made up of 12 amino acids.

This rearrangement joins TRBV25-1 to TRBJ2-5; 9 nucleotides line up with TRBD2. V lost 6 bases to trimming and J lost 4 bases; unmatched junction nucleotides: 9. The CDR3 has 15 residues. Germline V gene sequence: CDR1 MGHDK, CDR2 SYGVNS. For the CDR3, the DNA is TGTGCCAGCAGGTGGGGCGGGGGGGCGGCAGAGACCCAGTACTTC. This gives the protein CASRWGGGAAETQYF.

The chain couples TRBV27 to TRBJ2-1, with a tentative D call TRBD1 (6 bases). CDR3 size: 13 residues. V was clipped by 5 bases and J by 7 bases, with 12 bases between them. CDR1 is MNHEY, CDR2 SMNVEV, per germline (reference sequence). CDR3 in amino acids: CASSTGSKNEQFF. CDR3 bases: TGTGCCAGCAGTACAGGGAGTAAAAATGAGCAGTTCTTC.

This clone was seen once. This sequence joins TRBV28 and TRBJ1-6; no clear D gene. This CDR3 is built from 12 residues. Germline assignment: CDR1 MDHEN and CDR2 SYDVKM. Trimming shortened V by 6 bases and J by 14 bases, and 14 bases separated the two germline ends. The DNA of the CDR3 is TGTGCCAGCAGGGACCCTCCAGAAACCCTCCACTTT. This sequence encodes CASRDPPETLHF.

The chain has TRBV7-9 and TRBJ1-3, with D possibly matching TRBD1 (5 bases). The V gene's germline CDR1 is SEHNR and CDR2 FQNEAQ (reference sequence). The CDR3 loop spans 14 amino acids. V was trimmed by 5 bases and J by 5 bases, leaving 13 bases between them. The CDR3 sequence: CASSNSGLRNTIYF. The DNA of the CDR3 is TGTGCCAGCAGCAACTCAGGGCTGAGAAACACCATATATTTT.

The V call is TRBV7-9, the J call TRBJ1-4; D is possibly TRBD1 (6 bases). The germline V gene encodes CDR1 SEHNR and CDR2 FQNEAQ (reference sequence). The CDR3 spans 14 residues. V lost 3 bases and J 6 bases, leaving 11 bases between the germline ends. In nucleotides, the CDR3 is TGTGCCAGCAGCTTTCCAAGGACAGATGAAAAACTGTTTTTT. As protein: CASSFPRTDEKLFF.

The chain is built from TRBV30 and TRBJ1-3; maybe TRBD1 (6 bases). This CDR3 comprises 16 residues. V was clipped by 0 bases and J by 0 bases, with 12 bases between them. Germline V gives CDR1 GTSNPN, CDR2 SVGIG (reference sequence). CDR3 region: CAWSVIRQASGNTIYF. In DNA form, the CDR3 reads TGTGCCTGGAGTGTAATCCGACAGGCCTCTGGAAACACCATATATTTT.

The chain carries TRBV6-5 and TRBJ2-6, with D perhaps assigned TRBD1 or TRBD2 (5 bases each). V was cut by 6 bases and J by 0 bases, with 9 bases left in between. Looked up from germline, CDR1 is MNHEY and CDR2 is SVGAGI. The CDR3 runs 15 residues. In DNA form, the CDR3 reads TGTGCCAGCAGGAGGGGTAGCTCTGGGGCCAACGTCCTGACTTTC. Translated: CASRRGSSGANVLTF.

This chain uses TRBV15 with TRBJ1-2; D is undetermined. CDR3 length: 14 amino acids. From germline, CDR1 is LNHNV and CDR2 YYDKDF (reference sequence). The ends were cut back, 0 bases at V and 9 bases at J, with 14 bases in the middle. CDR3 sequence: CATSRDALTMRYTF. CDR3 nucleotides: TGTGCCACCAGCAGAGATGCACTAACTATGCGCTACACCTTC.

The rearrangement uses TRBV18 and TRBJ1-1, with 7 nucleotides matching TRBD1. V gave up 3 bases and J gave up 2 bases; unmatched junction bases: 6. The CDR3 covers 15 residues. CDR1 and CDR2 (germline): KGHSH, LQKENI. The DNA for the CDR3 is TGTGCCAGCTCACCTATAGGGGGCGTTAACACTGAAGCTTTCTTT. Translation: CASSPIGGVNTEAFF.

V is TRBV4-1 and J is TRBJ2-1; 7 nucleotides match TRBD1. This CDR3 comprises 17 residues. The V segment lost 0 bases and the J segment 0 bases; nucleotides outside the gene matches: 5. Per the germline V gene, CDR1 is MGHRA and CDR2 is YSYEKL. This CDR3 is CASSQERAGGSYNEQFF. The CDR3 bases are TGCGCCAGCAGCCAAGAGAGGGCAGGGGGCTCCTACAATGAGCAGTTCTTC.